The 11 T cell receptor beta chains below come from one sample, sequenced in a study of blood T cell repertoires in COVID-19. Sequenced by immunoSEQ multiplex PCR; TCRdb stores in-frame clones only, minus some. The sample yields 85,000 to 90,000 clones, 80% to 95% seen once. Material: peripheral blood. Every receptor here comes from a human donor with active COVID-19. The donor label of this sample is uncertain.

The chain employs TRBV5-4 and TRBJ2-5, with 12 bases matching TRBD2. Germline V gives CDR1 SGHNT, CDR2 YYREEE (reference sequence). The V and J ends lost 3 bases and 3 bases, in that order; junction bases with no gene match: 3. The CDR3 runs to 15 residues. The CDR3 bases are TGTGCCAGCAGCTCTAGCGGGGGGGCCGAAGAGACCCAGTACTTC. Translated, it gives CASSSSGGAEETQYF. Full variable domain (outside the CDR3, taken from reference TRBV5-4 and TRBJ2-5): ETGVTQSPTHLIKTRGQQVTLRCSSQSGHNTVSWYQQALGQGPQFIFQYYREEENGRGNFPPRFSGLQFPNYSSELNVNALELDDSALYLCASSSSGGAEETQYFGPGTRLLVL.

This chain connects TRBV5-6 to TRBJ1-3; D is ambiguous. With 1 base removed from V and 0 bases from J, the gap between germline ends came to 11 bases. The CDR3 contains 16 residues. CDR1 SGHDT and CDR2 YYEEEE come from the germline V gene. The CDR3 nucleotides are TGTGCCAGCAGCTTGCGTATTACTTACTCTGGAAACACCATATATTTT. Encoded protein: CASSLRITYSGNTIYF.

V usage is TRBV2 and J usage is TRBJ1-5, with D maybe TRBD1 (5 bases). CDR3 length: 14 residues. Per the germline V gene, CDR1 is SNHLY and CDR2 is FYNNEI. V was clipped by 1 base and J by 7 bases, with 11 bases between them. CDR3 nucleotides: TGTGCCAGCAGTGAAGATTGGGGCGGACAGCCCCAGCATTTT. Amino acid sequence: CASSEDWGGQPQHF.

This rearrangement joins TRBV5-6 to TRBJ1-1; 7 bases fit TRBD1. From germline, CDR1 is SGHDT and CDR2 YYEEEE. The CDR3 contains 16 residues. J gave up 9 bases and V 2 bases, and 16 bases lay outside the gene matches. The CDR3 loop reads CASSFKGTGAQPQAFF. The CDR3, as DNA: TGTGCCAGCAGCTTTAAGGGCACAGGGGCGCAGCCCCAAGCTTTCTTT. The whole variable domain, filled in from reference TRBV5-6 and TRBJ1-1, reads DAGVTQSPTHLIKTRGQQVTLRCSPKSGHDTVSWYQQALGQGPQFIFQYYEEEERQRGNFPDRFSGHQFPNYSSELNVNALLLGDSALYLCASSFKGTGAQPQAFFGQGTRLTVV.

The chain employs TRBV7-8 and TRBJ2-1; 14 bases are shared with TRBD2. V shed 2 bases and J 8 bases; nucleotides not matched to a gene: 8. This CDR3 has 17 residues. Germline CDR1 is SGHVS and CDR2 is FQNEAQ. The CDR3 is CASSLHQRLAGGYEQFF. The CDR3 nucleotides read TGTGCCAGCAGCTTACATCAGCGACTAGCGGGGGGGTATGAGCAGTTCTTC.

The rearrangement links TRBV10-2 to TRBJ1-5; TRBD1 agrees at 9 bases. The germline V gene encodes CDR1 WSHSY and CDR2 SAAADI. The junction had 5 bases not matched to a gene; V was cut back by 7 bases and J by 4 bases. This CDR3 has 14 residues. The CDR3 sequence is CASNPDRGNQPQHF. The CDR3 nucleotides are TGCGCCAGCAACCCCGACAGGGGGAATCAGCCCCAGCATTTT.

The sample holds one count of this clone. The chain carries TRBV5-1 and TRBJ1-1, with D possibly being TRBD1 (6 bases). CDR1 and CDR2 from the germline V gene are SGHRS and YFSETQ. With 4 bases removed from V and 3 bases from J, the gap between germline ends came to 22 bases. The CDR3 is 17 residues long. The CDR3 loop reads CASSGLHREGIDTEAFF. CDR3 DNA: TGCGCCAGCAGCGGTCTACACAGGGAAGGGATAGACACTGAAGCTTTCTTT.

The chain uses TRBV25-1 and TRBJ1-2; D remains ambiguous. The ends were cut back, 3 bases at V and 5 bases at J, with 10 bases in the middle. The germline V gene has CDR1 MGHDK and CDR2 SYGVNS. The CDR3 contains 13 residues. The CDR3 region is CASSDSQVYGYTF. DNA of the CDR3: TGTGCCAGCAGTGACTCGCAGGTTTATGGCTACACCTTC.

This rearrangement joins TRBV7-8 to TRBJ2-7; tentative D call: TRBD1 (5 bases). Germline V lookup: CDR1 SGHVS, CDR2 FQNEAQ. The CDR3 extends over 16 amino acids. Trimming shortened V by 6 bases and J by 1 base, and 19 bases separated the two germline ends. For the CDR3, the DNA is TGTGCCAGCAGTAAGGTAGGGCAAGCAGGGTCCTACGAGCAGTACTTC. Amino acids: CASSKVGQAGSYEQYF.

The genes are TRBV25-1 and TRBJ1-2; D may be TRBD1 (6 bases). CDR3 length equals 13 residues. Per germline, CDR1 MGHDK and CDR2 SYGVNS. The V and J ends lost 0 bases and 6 bases respectively, with 8 bases between them. CDR3 protein: CASSEYWTDGYTF. In DNA, the CDR3 is TGTGCCAGCAGTGAATATTGGACAGATGGCTACACCTTC.

The chain uses TRBV4-1 and TRBJ2-7; D remains unclear. The CDR3 has 15 amino acids. CDR1 and CDR2 from the germline V gene are MGHRA and YSYEKL. Between the trimmed V and J ends, which lost 0 bases and 2 bases, there was a span of 11 bases. CDR3 nucleotides: TGCGCCAGCAGCCAAGATGGGCACCAAGCCTACGAGCAGTACTTC. Translation: CASSQDGHQAYEQYF.